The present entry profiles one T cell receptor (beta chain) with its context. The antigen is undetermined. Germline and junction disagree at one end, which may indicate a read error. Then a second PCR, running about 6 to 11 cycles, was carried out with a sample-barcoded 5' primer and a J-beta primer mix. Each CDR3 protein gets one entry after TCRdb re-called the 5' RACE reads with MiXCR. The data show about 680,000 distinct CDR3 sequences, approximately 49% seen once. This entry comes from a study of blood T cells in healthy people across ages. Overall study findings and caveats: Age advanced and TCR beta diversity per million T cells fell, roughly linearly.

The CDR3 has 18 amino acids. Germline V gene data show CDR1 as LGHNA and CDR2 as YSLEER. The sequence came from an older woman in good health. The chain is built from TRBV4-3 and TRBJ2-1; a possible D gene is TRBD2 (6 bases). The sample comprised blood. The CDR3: CASSQNLKLGGYSNELFF. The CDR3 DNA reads TGCGCCAGCAGCCAAAACCTCAAGCTGGGAGGCTATTCCAATGAGCTGTTCTTC.